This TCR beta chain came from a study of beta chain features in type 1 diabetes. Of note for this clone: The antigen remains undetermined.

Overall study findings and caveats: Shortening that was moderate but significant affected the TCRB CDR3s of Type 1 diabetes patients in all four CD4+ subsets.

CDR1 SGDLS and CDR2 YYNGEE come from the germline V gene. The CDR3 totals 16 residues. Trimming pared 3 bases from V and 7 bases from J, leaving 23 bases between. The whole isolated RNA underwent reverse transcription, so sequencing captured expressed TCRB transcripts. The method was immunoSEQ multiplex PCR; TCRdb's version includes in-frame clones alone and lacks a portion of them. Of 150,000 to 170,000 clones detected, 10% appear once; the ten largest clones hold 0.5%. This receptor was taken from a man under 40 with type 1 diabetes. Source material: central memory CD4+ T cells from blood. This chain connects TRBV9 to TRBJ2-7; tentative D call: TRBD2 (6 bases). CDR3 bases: TGTGCCAGCAGCGGAGGAGGGGCAAAAGGAAGTTGGGAGCAGTACTTC. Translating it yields CASSGGGAKGSWEQYF.